This T cell receptor beta chain is from a study of T cells in Graves' hyperthyroidism and ophthalmopathy. Study-wide points: Blood also held most thyroid clonotypes expanded beyond 0.001. With a median lead of 6.5 months before onset, the model predicted ophthalmopathy.

About this clonotype: The antigen remains unidentified. A much bigger clone sits one base away, suggesting this may be a read error.

It was RNA transcripts that yielded the amplified TCR beta CDR3 regions. HTBI primers were the set used in a first-round RT-PCR of the TCR CDR3. Using its own MiXCR run on the multiplex PCR reads, TCRdb lists one record per CDR3 protein. The table has around 420,000 distinct CDR3 sequences, roughly an eighth seen once. CDR1 and CDR2 (germline): KGHSH, LQKENI. V gave up 7 bases and J gave up 5 bases, with 17 bases separating them. The CDR3 consists of 14 residues. The chain couples TRBV18 to TRBJ2-5, with a weak D call TRBD2 (6 bases). The clonotype was recovered from a woman aged 18-35 years with Graves' hyperthyroidism. What was sequenced was blood. The CDR3 bases are TGTGCCAGCTTCCGGTCGTCAGGAGGGGAGACCCAGTACTTC. It codes for CASFRSSGGETQYF.